The clone carrying this T cell receptor beta chain was counted ten times or more. The CDR3 covers 14 residues. The V gene end was trimmed by 7 bases and the J gene end by 4 bases; junction bases not matched to a gene: 7. Germline V gene lookup returns CDR1 DFQATT and CDR2 SNEGSKA (reference sequence). This specimen belongs to a study of T cell repertoires in cytomegalovirus infection. TCRdb re-analysed the reads in MiXCR, keeping a single row per CDR3 protein. The sample holds hundreds of thousands of distinct CDR3 sequences, roughly a tenth seen once. Specimen: PBMCs. The clonotype originates from a human donor in good health (CMV status not recorded). Some clones in this sample may be carry-over from other donors' samples. V is TRBV20-1 and J is TRBJ2-1; TRBD2 matches at 10 bases. The CDR3 spells CSVSSSGGYNEQFF. In DNA form, the CDR3 reads TGCAGTGTATCCTCTAGCGGGGGTTACAATGAGCAGTTCTTC.